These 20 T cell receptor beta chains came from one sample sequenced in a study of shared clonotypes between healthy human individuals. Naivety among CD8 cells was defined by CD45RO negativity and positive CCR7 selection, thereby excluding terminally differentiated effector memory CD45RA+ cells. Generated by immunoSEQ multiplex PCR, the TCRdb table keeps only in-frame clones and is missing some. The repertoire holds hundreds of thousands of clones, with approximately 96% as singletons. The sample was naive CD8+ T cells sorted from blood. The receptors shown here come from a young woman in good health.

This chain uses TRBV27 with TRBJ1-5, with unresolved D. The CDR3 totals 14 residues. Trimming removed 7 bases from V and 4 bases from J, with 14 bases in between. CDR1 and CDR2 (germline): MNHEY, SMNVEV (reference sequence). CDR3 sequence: CASTRVGGNQPQHF. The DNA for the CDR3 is TGTGCCAGCACCCGAGTGGGTGGGAATCAGCCCCAGCATTTT.

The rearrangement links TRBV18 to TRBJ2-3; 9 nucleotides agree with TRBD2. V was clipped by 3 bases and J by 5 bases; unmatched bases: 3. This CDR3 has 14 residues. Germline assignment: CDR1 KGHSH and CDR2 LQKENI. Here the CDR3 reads CASSPAGGIDTQYF. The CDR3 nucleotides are TGTGCCAGCTCACCGGCGGGAGGGATAGATACGCAGTATTTT.

CDR3 sequence: CASSSAALGTGGYEQYF. In DNA, the CDR3 is TGTGCCAGCAGTTCAGCAGCTCTCGGGACAGGGGGCTACGAGCAGTACTTC. The chain combines TRBV28 with TRBJ2-7; 11 bases match TRBD1. CDR3 size: 17 residues. CDR1 MDHEN and CDR2 SYDVKM come from the germline V gene. Trimming took 4 bases from V and 3 from J; bases not matched to a gene: 11.

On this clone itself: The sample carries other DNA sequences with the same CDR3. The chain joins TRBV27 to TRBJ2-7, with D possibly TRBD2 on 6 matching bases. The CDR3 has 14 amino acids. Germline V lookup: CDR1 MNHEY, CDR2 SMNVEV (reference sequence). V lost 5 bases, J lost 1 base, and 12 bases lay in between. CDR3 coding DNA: TGTGCCAGCAGTCCCCGCGGGGTGTCCTACGAGCAGTACTTC. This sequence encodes CASSPRGVSYEQYF.

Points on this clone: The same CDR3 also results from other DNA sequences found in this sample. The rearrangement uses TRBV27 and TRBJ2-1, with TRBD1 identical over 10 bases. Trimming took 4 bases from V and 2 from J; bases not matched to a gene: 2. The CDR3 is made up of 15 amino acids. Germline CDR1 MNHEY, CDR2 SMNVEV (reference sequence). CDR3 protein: CASSSGTGAYNEQFF. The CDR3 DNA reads TGTGCCAGCAGTTCCGGGACAGGGGCCTACAATGAGCAGTTCTTC.

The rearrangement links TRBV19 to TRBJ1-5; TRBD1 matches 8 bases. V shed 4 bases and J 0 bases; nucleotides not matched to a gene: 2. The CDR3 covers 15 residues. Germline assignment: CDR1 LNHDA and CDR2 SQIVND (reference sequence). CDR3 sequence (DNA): TGTGCCAGTAGTACGACAGGGGATAGCAATCAGCCCCAGCATTTT. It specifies CASSTTGDSNQPQHF.

CDR3 coding DNA: TGTGCCAGCAGTTTCCAGCGGGAGGGCCGCGATACGCAGTATTTT. It yields the protein CASSFQREGRDTQYF. The V and J genes are TRBV27 and TRBJ2-3; TRBD2 agrees at 10 bases. Germline CDR1 and CDR2: MNHEY and SMNVEV (reference sequence). V was clipped by 3 bases and J by 6 bases; unmatched bases: 6. The CDR3 has 15 residues.

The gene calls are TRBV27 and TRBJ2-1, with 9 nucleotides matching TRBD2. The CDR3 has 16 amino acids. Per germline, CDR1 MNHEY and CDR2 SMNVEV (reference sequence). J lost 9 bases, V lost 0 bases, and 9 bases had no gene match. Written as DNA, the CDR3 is TGTGCCAGCAGTTTATCGATCATAGCGGGAGTTGGTGAGCAGTTCTTC. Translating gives CASSLSIIAGVGEQFF.

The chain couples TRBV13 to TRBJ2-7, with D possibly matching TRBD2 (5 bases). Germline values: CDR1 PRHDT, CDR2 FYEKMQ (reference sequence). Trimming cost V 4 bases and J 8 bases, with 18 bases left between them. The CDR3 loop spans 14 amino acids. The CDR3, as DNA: TGTGCCAGCAGCTCCATGGGAGAACTACGAAAGCAGTACTTC. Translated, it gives CASSSMGELRKQYF. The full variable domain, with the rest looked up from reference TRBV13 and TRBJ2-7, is AAGVIQSPRHLIKEKRETATLKCYPIPRHDTVYWYQQGPGQDPQFLISFYEKMQSDKGSIPDRFSAQQFSDYHSELNMSSLELGDSALYFCASSSMGELRKQYFGPGTRLTVT.

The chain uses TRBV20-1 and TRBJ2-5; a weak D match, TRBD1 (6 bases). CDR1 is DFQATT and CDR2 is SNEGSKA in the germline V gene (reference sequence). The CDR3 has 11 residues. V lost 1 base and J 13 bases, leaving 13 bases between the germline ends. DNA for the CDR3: TGCAGTGCTAGAGTGCAGGGGCTACCGTACTTC. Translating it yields CSARVQGLPYF.

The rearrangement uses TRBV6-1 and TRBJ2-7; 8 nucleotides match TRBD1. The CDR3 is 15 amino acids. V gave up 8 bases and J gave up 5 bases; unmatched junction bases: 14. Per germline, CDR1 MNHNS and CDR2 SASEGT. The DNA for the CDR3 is TGTGCCAGCCACGTTAGGGCAGGGGGCAGGAACGAGCAGTACTTC. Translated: CASHVRAGGRNEQYF.

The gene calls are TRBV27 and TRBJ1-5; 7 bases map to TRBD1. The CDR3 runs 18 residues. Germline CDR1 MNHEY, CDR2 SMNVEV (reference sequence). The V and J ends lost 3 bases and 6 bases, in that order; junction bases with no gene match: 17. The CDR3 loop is CASSFLVGGNYEGQPQHF. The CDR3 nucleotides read TGTGCCAGCAGTTTCTTAGTAGGGGGCAATTATGAAGGTCAGCCCCAGCATTTT.

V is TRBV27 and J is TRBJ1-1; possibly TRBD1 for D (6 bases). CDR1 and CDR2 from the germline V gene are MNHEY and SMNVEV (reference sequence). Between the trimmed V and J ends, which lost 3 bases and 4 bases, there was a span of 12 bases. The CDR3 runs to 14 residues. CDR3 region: CASSLGQGFTEAFF. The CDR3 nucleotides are TGTGCCAGCAGTTTGGGCCAGGGGTTCACTGAAGCTTTCTTT.

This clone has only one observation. In DNA, the CDR3 is TGCGCCAGCAGTGAGTATCACCGGGGGCCTGAAGCTTTCTTT. Protein: CASSEYHRGPEAFF. The V call is TRBV10-1, the J call TRBJ1-1; the D gene is possibly TRBD1 (6 bases). This CDR3 is 14 amino acids long. V lost 1 base and J lost 6, with 12 bases in between. Germline lookup yields CDR1 WNHNN and CDR2 SYGVQD (reference sequence).

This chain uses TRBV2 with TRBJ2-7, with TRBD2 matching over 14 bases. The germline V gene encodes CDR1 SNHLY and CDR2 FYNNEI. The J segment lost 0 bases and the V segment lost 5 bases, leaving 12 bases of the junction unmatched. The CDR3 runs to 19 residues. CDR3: CASSTPIGLAGGSSYEQYF. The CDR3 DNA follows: TGTGCCAGCAGTACTCCGATTGGACTAGCGGGAGGTTCCTCCTACGAGCAGTACTTC.

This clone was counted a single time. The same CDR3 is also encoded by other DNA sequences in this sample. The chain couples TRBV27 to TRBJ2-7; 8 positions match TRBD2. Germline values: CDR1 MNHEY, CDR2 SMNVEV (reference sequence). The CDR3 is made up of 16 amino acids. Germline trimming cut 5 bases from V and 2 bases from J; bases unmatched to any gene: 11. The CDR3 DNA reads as TGTGCCAGCAGTCCTGGGTCCGGTAGCGGGACCTACGAGCAGTACTTC. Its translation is CASSPGSGSGTYEQYF.

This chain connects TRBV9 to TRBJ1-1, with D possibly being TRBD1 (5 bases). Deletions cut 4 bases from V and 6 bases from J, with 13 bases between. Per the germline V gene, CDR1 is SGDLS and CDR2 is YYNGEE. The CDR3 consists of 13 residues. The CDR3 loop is CASSLQENAEAFF. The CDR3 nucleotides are TGTGCCAGCAGCCTACAGGAAAATGCTGAAGCTTTCTTT.

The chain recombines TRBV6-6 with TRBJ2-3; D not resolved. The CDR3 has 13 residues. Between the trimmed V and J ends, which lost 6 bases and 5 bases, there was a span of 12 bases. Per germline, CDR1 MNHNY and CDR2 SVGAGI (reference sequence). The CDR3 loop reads CASSEERKDTQYF. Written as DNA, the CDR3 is TGTGCCAGCAGCGAGGAGAGGAAAGATACGCAGTATTTT.

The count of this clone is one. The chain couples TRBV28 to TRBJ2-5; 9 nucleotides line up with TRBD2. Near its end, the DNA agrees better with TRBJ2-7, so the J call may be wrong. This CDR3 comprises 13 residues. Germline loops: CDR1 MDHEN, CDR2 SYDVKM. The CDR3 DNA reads TGTGCCAGCAGTCGGACTAGCGAGTACGAGCAGTACTTC. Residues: CASSRTSEYEQYF.

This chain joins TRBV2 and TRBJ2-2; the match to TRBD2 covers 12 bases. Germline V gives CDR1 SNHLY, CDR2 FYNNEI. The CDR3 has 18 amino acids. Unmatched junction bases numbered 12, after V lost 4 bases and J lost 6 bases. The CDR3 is CASSGRATSGRTAGELFF. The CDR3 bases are TGTGCCAGCAGTGGGCGGGCGACTAGCGGGAGAACAGCCGGGGAGCTGTTTTTT.